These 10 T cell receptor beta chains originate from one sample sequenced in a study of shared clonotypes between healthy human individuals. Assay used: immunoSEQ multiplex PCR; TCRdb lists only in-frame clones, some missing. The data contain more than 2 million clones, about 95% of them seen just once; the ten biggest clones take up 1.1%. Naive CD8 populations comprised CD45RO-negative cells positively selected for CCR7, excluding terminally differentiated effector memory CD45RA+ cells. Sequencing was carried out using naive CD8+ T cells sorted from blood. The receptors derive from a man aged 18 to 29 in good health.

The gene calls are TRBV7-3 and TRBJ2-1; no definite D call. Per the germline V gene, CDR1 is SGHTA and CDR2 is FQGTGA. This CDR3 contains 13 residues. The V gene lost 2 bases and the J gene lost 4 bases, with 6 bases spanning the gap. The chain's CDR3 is CASSLYGYNEQFF. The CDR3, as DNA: TGTGCCAGCAGCTTATACGGGTACAATGAGCAGTTCTTC.

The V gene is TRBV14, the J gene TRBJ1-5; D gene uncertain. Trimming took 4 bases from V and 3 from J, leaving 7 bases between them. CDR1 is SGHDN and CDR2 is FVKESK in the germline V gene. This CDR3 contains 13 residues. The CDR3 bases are TGTGCCAGCAGCCTTTCACCCAATCAGCCCCAGCATTTT. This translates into CASSLSPNQPQHF.

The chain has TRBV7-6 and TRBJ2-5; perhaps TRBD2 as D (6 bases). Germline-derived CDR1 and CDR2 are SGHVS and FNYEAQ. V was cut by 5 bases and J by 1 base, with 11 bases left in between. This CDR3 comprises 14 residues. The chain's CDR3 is CASSLLASQETQYF. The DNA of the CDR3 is TGTGCCAGCAGCCTACTAGCTTCCCAAGAGACCCAGTACTTC.

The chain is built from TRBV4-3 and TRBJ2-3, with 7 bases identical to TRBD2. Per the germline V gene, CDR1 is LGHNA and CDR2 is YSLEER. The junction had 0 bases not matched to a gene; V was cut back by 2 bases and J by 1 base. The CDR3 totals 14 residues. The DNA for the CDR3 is TGCGCCAGCAGCCAAACTAGCGGCACAGATACGCAGTATTTT. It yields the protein CASSQTSGTDTQYF.

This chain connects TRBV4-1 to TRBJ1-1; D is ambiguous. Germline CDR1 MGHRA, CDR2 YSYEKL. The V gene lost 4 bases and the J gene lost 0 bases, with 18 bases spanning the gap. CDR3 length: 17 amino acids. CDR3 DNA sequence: TGCGCCAGCAGCCTCATAGAAGGGATAGACATGAACACTGAAGCTTTCTTT. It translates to CASSLIEGIDMNTEAFF.

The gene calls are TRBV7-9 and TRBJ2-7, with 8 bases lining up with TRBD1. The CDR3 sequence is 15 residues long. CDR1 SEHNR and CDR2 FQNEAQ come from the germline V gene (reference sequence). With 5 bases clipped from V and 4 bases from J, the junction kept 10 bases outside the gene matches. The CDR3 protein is CASSLPDRGRYEQYF. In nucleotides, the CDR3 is TGTGCCAGCAGCCTTCCCGACAGGGGAAGATACGAGCAGTACTTC.

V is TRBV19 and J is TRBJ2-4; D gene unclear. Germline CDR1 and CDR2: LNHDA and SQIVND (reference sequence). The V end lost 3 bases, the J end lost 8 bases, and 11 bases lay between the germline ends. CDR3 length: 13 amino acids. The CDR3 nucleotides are TGTGCCAGTAGTATGAGGACGGACGACATTCAGTACTTC. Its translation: CASSMRTDDIQYF. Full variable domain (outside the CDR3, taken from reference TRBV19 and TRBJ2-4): DGGITQSPKYLFRKEGQNVTLSCEQNLNHDAMYWYRQDPGQGLRLIYYSQIVNDFQKGDIAEGYSVSREKKESFPLTVTSAQKNPTAFYLCASSMRTDDIQYFGAGTRLSVL.

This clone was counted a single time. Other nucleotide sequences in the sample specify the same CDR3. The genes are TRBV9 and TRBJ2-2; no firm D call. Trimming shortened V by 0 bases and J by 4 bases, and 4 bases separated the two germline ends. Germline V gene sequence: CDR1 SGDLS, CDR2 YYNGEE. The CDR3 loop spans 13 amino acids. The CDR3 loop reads CASSVVGTGELFF. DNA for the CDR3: TGTGCCAGCAGCGTAGTCGGCACCGGGGAGCTGTTTTTT.

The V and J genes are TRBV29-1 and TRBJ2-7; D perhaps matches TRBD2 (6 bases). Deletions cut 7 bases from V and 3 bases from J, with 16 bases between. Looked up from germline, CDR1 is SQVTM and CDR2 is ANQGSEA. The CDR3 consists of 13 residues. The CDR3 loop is CSAKLTEGYEQYF. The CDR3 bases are TGCAGCGCAAAGTTAACGGAGGGCTACGAGCAGTACTTC.

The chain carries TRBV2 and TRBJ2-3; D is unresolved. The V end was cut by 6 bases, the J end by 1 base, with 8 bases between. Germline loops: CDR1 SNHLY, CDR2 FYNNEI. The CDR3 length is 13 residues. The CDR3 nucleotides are TGTGCCAGCAGGTCCCTAGGCACAGATACGCAGTATTTT. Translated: CASRSLGTDTQYF. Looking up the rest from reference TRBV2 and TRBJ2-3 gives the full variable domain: EPEVTQTPSHQVTQMGQEVILRCVPISNHLYFYWYRQILGQKVEFLVSFYNNEISEKSEIFDDQFSVERPDGSNFTLKIRSTKLEDSAMYFCASRSLGTDTQYFGPGTRLTVL.